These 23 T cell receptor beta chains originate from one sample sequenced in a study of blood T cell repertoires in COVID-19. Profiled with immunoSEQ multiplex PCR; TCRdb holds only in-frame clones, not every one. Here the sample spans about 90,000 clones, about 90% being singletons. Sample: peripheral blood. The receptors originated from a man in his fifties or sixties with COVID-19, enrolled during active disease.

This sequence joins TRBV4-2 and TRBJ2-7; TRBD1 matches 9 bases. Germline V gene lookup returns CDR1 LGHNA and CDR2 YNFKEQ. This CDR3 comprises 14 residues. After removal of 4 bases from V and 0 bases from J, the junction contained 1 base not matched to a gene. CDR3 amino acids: CASSPGQGSYEQYF. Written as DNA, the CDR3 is TGTGCCAGCAGCCCGGGACAGGGCTCCTACGAGCAGTACTTC.

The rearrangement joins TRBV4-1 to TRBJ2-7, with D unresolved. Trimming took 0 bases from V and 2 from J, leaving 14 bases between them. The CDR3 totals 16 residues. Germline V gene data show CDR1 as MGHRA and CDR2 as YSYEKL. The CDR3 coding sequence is TGCGCCAGCAGCCAAGATTTGTCTGCTGGCCCCTACGAGCAGTACTTC. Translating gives CASSQDLSAGPYEQYF.

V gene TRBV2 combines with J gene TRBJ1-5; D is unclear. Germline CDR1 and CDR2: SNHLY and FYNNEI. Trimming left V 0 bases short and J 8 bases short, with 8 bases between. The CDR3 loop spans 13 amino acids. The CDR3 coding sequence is TGTGCCAGCAGTGAAGCAGAGATCAAGCCCCAGCATTTT. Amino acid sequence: CASSEAEIKPQHF.

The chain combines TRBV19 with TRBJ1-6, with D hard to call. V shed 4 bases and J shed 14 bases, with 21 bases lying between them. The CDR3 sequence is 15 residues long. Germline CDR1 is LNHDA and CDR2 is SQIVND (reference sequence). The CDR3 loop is CASSSESQRSQTLHF. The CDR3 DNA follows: TGTGCCAGTAGTAGCGAAAGTCAGCGGAGTCAGACCCTCCACTTT.

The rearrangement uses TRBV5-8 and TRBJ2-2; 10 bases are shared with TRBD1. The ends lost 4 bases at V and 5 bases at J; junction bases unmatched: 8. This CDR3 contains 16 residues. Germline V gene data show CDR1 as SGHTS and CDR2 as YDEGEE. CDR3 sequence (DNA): TGTGCCAGCAGCCCCGGGACAGGGGAAGATACCGGGGAGCTGTTTTTT. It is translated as CASSPGTGEDTGELFF. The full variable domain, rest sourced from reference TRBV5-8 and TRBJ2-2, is EAGVTQSPTHLIKTRGQQATLRCSPISGHTSVYWYQQALGLGLQFLLWYDEGEERNRGNFPPRFSGRQFPNYSSELNVNALELEDSALYLCASSPGTGEDTGELFFGEGSRLTVL.

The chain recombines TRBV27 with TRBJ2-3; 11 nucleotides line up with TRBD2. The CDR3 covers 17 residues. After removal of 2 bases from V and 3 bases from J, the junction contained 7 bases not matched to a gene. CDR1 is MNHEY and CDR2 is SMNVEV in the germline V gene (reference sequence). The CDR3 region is CASSLLHSGGGTDTQYF. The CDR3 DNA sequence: TGTGCCAGCAGTTTACTCCATAGCGGGGGGGGTACAGATACGCAGTATTTT.

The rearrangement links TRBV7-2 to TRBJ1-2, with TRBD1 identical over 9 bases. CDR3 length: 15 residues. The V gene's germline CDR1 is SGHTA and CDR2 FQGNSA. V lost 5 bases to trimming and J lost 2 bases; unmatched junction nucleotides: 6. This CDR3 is CASSGRTGANYGYTF. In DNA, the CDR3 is TGTGCCAGCAGCGGAAGGACAGGGGCAAACTATGGCTACACCTTC.

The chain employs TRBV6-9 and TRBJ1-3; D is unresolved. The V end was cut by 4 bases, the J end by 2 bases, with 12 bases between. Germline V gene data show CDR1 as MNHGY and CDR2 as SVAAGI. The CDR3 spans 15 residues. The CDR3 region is CASSSGGRTGNTIYF. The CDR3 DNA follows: TGTGCCAGCAGTTCCGGCGGCCGTACTGGAAACACCATATATTTT.

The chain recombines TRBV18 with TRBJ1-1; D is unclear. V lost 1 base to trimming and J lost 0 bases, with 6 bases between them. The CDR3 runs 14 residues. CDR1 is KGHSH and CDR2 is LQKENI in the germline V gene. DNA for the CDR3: TGTGCCAGCTCACCACAGGGAGTGAACACTGAAGCTTTCTTT. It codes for CASSPQGVNTEAFF.

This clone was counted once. The CDR3 spells CASNTRGRPLYGYTF. The CDR3 region has the DNA TGTGCCAGCAACACGAGGGGGAGACCTCTCTATGGCTACACCTTC. This chain links TRBV6-5 with TRBJ1-2; TRBD1 might be the D (6 bases). Trimming stripped 7 bases from V and 4 bases from J, with 19 bases between. This CDR3 comprises 15 residues. Germline CDR1 and CDR2: MNHEY and SVGAGI.

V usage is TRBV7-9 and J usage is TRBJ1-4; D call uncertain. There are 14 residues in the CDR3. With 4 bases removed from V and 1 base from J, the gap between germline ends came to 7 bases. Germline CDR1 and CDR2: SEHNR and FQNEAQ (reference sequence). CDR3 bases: TGTGCCAGCAGCTGGGAGGGAACTAATGAAAAACTGTTTTTT. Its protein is CASSWEGTNEKLFF.

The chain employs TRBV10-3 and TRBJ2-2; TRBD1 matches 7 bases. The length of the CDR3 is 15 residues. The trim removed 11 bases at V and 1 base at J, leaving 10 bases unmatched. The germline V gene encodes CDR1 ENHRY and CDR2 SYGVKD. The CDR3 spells CAVNDPGGNTGELFF. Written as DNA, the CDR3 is TGTGCCGTCAATGACCCAGGGGGGAACACCGGGGAGCTGTTTTTT.

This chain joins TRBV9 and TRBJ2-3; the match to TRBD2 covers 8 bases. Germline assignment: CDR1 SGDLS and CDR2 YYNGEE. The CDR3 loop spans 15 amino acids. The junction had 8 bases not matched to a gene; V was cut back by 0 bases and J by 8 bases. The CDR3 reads CASSVGRGGLGTQYF. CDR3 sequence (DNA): TGTGCCAGCAGCGTAGGACGGGGGGGCCTCGGTACGCAGTATTTT. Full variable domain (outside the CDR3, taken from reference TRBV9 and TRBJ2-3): DSGVTQTPKHLITATGQRVTLRCSPRSGDLSVYWYQQSLDQGLQFLIQYYNGEERAKGNILERFSAQQFPDLHSELNLSSLELGDSALYFCASSVGRGGLGTQYFGPGTRLTVL.

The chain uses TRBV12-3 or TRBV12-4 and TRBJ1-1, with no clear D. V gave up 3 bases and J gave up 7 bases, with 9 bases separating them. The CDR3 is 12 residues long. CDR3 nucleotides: TGTGCCAGCAGTTTCTTGAGAAATGAAGCTTTCTTT. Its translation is CASSFLRNEAFF.

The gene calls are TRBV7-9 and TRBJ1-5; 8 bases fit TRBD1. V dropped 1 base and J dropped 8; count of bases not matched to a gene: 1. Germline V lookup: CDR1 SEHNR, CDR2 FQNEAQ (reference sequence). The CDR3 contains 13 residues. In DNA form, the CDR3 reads TGTGCCAGCAGCTTAGACAGGGGGAAGCCCCAGCATTTT. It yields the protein CASSLDRGKPQHF. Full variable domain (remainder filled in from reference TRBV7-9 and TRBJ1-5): DTGVSQNPRHKITKRGQNVTFRCDPISEHNRLYWYRQTLGQGPEFLTYFQNEAQLEKSRLLSDRFSAERPKGSFSTLEIQRTEQGDSAMYLCASSLDRGKPQHFGDGTRLSIL.

CDR3 DNA: TGTGCCAGCAGTGAAAGGACAGGGTGTCACTTT. Encoded protein: CASSERTGCHF. This chain uses TRBV2 with TRBJ1-6; 8 nucleotides align to TRBD1. Trimming took 2 bases from V and 19 from J; bases not matched to a gene: 4. Germline CDR1 reads SNHLY; CDR2 reads FYNNEI. This CDR3 has 11 amino acids.

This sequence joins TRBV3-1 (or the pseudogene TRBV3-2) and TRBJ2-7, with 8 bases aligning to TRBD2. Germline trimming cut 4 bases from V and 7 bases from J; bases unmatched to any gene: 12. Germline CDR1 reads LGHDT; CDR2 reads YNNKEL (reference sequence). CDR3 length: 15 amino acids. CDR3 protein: CASSPFATGGREQYF. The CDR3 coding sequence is TGTGCCAGCAGCCCCTTCGCAACGGGGGGGAGGGAGCAGTACTTC.

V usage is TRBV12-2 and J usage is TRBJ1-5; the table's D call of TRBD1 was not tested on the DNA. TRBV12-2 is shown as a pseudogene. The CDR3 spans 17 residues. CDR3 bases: TGTGCAAGTCGCCCTACCCGGACAGGGCCGAGCAATCAGCCCCAGCATTTT. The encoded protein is CASRPTRTGPSNQPQHF.

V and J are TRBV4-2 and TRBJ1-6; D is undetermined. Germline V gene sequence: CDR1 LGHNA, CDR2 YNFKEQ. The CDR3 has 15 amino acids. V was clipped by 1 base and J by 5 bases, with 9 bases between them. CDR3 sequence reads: CASSQVRTNNSPLHF. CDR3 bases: TGTGCCAGCAGCCAAGTTAGGACTAATAATTCACCCCTCCACTTT.

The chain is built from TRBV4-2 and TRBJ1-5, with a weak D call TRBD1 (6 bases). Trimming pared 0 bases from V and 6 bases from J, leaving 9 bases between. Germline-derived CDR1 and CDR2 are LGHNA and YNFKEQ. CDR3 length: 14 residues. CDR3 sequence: CASSQDSGVQPQHF. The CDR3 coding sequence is TGTGCCAGCAGCCAAGATTCAGGGGTTCAGCCCCAGCATTTT.

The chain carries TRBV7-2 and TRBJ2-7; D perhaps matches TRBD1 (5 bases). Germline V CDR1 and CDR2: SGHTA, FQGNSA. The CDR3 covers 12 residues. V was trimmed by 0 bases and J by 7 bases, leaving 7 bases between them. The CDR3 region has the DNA TGTGCCAGCAGCTTAGCGGGGCTTGAGCAGTACTTC. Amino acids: CASSLAGLEQYF. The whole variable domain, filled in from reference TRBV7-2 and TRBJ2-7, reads GAGVSQSPSNKVTEKGKDVELRCDPISGHTALYWYRQSLGQGLEFLIYFQGNSAPDKSGLPSDRFSAERTGGSVSTLTIQRTQQEDSAVYLCASSLAGLEQYFGPGTRLTVT.

In DNA, the CDR3 is TGTGCCAGCAGCTTGGACAGGGGATCCTATGGCTACACCTTC. It translates to CASSLDRGSYGYTF. The genes are TRBV5-4 and TRBJ1-2, with 7 bases that match TRBD1. Germline CDR1 reads SGHNT; CDR2 reads YYREEE (reference sequence). The V segment lost 0 bases and the J segment 4 bases; nucleotides outside the gene matches: 3. This CDR3 region has 14 residues.

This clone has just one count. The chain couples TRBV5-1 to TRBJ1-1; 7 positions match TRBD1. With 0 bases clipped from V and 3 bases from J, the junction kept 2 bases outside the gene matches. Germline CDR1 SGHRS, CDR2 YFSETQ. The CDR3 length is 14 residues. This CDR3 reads CASSLEGAYTEAFF. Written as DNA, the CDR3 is TGCGCCAGCAGCTTGGAGGGGGCGTACACTGAAGCTTTCTTT.